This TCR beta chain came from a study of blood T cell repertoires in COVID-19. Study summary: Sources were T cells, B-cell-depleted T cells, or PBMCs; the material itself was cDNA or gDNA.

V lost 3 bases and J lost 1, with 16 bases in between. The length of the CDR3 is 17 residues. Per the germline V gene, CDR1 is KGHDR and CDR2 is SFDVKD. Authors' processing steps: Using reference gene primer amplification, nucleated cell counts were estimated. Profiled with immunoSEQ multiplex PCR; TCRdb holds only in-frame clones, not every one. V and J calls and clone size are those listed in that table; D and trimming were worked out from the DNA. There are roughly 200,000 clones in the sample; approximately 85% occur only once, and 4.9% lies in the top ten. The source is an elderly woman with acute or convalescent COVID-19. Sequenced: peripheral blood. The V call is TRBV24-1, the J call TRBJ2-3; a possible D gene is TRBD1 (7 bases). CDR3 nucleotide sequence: TGTGCCACCAGTGATGGGGGCAGGGGGGTAGGCACAGATACGCAGTATTTT. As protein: CATSDGGRGVGTDTQYF.